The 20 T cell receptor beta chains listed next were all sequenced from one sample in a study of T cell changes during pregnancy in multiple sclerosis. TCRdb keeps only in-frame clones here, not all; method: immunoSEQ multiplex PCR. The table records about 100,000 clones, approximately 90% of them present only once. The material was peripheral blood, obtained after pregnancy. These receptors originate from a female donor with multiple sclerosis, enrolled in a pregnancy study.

CDR3 in DNA: TGTGCCAGCAGCCAAGGACAGGGCAGGACCTACAATGAGCAGTTCTTC. Amino acids: CASSQGQGRTYNEQFF. The rearrangement joins TRBV14 to TRBJ2-1, with 7 bases that match TRBD1. The V and J ends lost 1 base and 2 bases, in that order; junction bases with no gene match: 5. The germline CDR1 and CDR2 sequences are SGHDN and FVKESK. The CDR3 consists of 16 residues. Full variable domain (rest looked up from reference TRBV14 and TRBJ2-1): EAGVTQFPSHSVIEKGQTVTLRCDPISGHDNLYWYRRVMGKEIKFLLHFVKESKQDESGMPNNRFLAERTGGTYSTLKVQPAELEDSGVYFCASSQGQGRTYNEQFFGPGTRLTVL.

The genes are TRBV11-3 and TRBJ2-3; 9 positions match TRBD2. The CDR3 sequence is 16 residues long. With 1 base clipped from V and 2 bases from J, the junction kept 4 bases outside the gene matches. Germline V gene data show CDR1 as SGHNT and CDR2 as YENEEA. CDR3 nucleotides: TGTGCCAGCAGCTTAGGGCGGGGGGGGCCCACAGATACGCAGTATTTT. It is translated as CASSLGRGGPTDTQYF.

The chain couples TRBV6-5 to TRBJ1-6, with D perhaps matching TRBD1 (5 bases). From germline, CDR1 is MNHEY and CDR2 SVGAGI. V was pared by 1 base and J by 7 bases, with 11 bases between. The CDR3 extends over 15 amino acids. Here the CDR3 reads CASSYLGHRNSPLHF. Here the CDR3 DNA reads TGTGCCAGCAGTTACTTAGGACATAGAAATTCACCCCTCCACTTT.

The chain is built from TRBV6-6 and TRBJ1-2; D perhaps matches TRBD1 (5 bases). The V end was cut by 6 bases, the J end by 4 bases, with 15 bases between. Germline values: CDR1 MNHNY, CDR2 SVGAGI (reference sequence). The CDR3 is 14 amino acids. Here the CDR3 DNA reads TGTGCCAGCAGCTTGGAGCGGGGGATCTATGGCTACACCTTC. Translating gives CASSLERGIYGYTF.

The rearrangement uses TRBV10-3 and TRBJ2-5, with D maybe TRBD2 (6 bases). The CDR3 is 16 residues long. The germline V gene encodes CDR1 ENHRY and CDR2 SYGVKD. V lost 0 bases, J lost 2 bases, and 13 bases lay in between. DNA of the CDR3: TGTGCCATCAGTGAGTCGAAGGGAGGCGCTCAAGAGACCCAGTACTTC. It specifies CAISESKGGAQETQYF.

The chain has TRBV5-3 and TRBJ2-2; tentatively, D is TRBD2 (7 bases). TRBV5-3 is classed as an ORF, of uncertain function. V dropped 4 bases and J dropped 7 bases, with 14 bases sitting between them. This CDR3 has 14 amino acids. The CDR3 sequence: CARSTGGLGGELFF. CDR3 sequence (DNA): TGTGCCAGAAGCACCGGGGGGCTGGGCGGGGAGCTGTTTTTT.

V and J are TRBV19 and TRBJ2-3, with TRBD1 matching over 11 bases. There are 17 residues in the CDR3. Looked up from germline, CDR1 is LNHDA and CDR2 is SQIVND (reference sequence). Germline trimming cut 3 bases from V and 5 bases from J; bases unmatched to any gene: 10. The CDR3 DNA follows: TGTGCCAGTAGTATCCTCGGGGGACAGGGGGTTGGAGATACGCAGTATTTT. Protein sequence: CASSILGGQGVGDTQYF.

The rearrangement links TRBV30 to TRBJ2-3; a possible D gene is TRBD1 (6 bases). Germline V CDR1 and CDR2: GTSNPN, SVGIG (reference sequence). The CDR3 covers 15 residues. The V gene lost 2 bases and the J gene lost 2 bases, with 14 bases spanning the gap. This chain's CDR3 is CAWSSETGTTDTQYF. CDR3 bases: TGTGCCTGGAGTTCGGAGACAGGCACCACAGATACGCAGTATTTT.

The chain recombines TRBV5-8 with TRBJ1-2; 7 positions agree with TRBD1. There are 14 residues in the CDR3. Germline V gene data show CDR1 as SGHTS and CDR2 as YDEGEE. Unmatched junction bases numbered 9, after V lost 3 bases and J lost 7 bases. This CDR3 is CASSYTSGTAGYTF. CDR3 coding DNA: TGTGCCAGCAGCTATACCTCCGGGACAGCTGGCTACACCTTC.

The CDR3 sequence is CASSPAYEQYF. The CDR3 DNA reads as TGTGCCAGCAGTCCCGCCTACGAGCAGTACTTC. This chain connects TRBV28 to TRBJ2-7, with D hard to call. There are 11 residues in the CDR3. Trimming pared 5 bases from V and 2 bases from J, leaving 4 bases between. The V gene's germline CDR1 is MDHEN and CDR2 SYDVKM.

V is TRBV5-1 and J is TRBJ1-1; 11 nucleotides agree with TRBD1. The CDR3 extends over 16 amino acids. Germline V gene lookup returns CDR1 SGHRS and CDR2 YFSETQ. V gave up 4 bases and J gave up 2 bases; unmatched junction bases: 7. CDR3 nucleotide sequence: TGCGCCAGCAGCACCGGGACAGGGGGAGGAAACACTGAAGCTTTCTTT. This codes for CASSTGTGGGNTEAFF.

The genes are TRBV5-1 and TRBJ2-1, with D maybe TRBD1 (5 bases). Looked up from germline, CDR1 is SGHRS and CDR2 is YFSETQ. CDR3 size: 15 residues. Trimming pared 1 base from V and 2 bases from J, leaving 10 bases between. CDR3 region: CASSLRQGTYNEQFF. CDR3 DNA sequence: TGCGCCAGCAGCTTGAGGCAGGGTACCTACAATGAGCAGTTCTTC.

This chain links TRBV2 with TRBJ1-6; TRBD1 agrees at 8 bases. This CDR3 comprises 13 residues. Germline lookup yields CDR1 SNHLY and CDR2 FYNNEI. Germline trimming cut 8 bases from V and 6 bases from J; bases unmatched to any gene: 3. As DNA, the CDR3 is TGTGCCAGCGACGGACAGGGTAATTCACCCCTCCACTTT. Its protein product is CASDGQGNSPLHF.

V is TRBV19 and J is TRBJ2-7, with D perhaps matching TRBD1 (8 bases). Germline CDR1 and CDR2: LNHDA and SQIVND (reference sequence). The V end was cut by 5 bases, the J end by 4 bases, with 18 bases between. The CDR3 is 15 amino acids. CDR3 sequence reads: CASSPHDRGGYEQYF. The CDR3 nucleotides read TGTGCCAGTAGTCCTCACGACAGGGGAGGGTACGAGCAGTACTTC. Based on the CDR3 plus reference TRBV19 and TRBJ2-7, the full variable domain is DGGITQSPKYLFRKEGQNVTLSCEQNLNHDAMYWYRQDPGQGLRLIYYSQIVNDFQKGDIAEGYSVSREKKESFPLTVTSAQKNPTAFYLCASSPHDRGGYEQYFGPGTRLTVT.

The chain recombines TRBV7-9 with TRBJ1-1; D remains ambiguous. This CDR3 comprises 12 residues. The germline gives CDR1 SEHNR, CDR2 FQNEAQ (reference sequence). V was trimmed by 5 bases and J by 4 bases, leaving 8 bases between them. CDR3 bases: TGTGCCAGCAGCATCAGCGGCACTGAAGCTTTCTTT. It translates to CASSISGTEAFF. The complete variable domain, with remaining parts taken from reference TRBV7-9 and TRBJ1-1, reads DTGVSQNPRHKITKRGQNVTFRCDPISEHNRLYWYRQTLGQGPEFLTYFQNEAQLEKSRLLSDRFSAERPKGSFSTLEIQRTEQGDSAMYLCASSISGTEAFFGQGTRLTVV.

In nucleotides, the CDR3 is TGTGCCAGCAGTCAGGGCAGTCAGTACTATGGCTACACCTTC. Protein: CASSQGSQYYGYTF. The chain has TRBV27 and TRBJ1-2; D possibly corresponds to TRBD1 (5 bases). The germline V and J ends were trimmed by 5 bases and 3 bases, with 13 bases remaining between them. Germline V gives CDR1 MNHEY, CDR2 SMNVEV (reference sequence). This CDR3 region has 14 residues.

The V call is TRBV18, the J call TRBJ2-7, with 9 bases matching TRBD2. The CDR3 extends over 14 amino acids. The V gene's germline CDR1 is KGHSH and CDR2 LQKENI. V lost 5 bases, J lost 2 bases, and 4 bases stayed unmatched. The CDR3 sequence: CASSRLAVPYEQYF. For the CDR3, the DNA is TGTGCCAGCTCAAGACTAGCGGTTCCCTACGAGCAGTACTTC.

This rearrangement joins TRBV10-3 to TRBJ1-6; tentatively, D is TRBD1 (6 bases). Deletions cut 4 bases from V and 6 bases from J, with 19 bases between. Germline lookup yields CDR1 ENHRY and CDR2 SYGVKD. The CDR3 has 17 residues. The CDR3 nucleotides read TGTGCCATCAGTGCCGGGGGGGCCCTTTCTTTTAATTCACCCCTCCACTTT. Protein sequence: CAISAGGALSFNSPLHF.

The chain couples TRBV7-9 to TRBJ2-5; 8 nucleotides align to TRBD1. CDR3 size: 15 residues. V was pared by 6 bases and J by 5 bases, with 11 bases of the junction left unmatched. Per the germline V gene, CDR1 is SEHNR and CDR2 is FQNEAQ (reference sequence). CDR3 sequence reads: CASRNHGQGEETQYF. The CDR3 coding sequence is TGTGCCAGCAGAAATCATGGACAGGGAGAGGAGACCCAGTACTTC.

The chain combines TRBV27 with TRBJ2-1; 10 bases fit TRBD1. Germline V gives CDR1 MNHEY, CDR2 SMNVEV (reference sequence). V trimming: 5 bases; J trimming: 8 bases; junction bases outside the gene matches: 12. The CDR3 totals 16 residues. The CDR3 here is CASSPLTGGSPYEQFF. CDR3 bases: TGTGCCAGCAGTCCTCTGACAGGGGGCTCCCCGTATGAGCAGTTCTTC.